The 22 T cell receptor beta chains given below trace back to one sample, sequenced in a study of T cell responses to AZD1222 COVID-19 vaccine. The method was immunoSEQ multiplex PCR; TCRdb's version includes in-frame clones alone and lacks a portion of them. This sample has 90,000 to 150,000 clones; about 87% occur once, and the top ten carry roughly 8.9%. The starting material was peripheral blood, obtained on day 0 of AZD1222 vaccination. These receptors came from an adult in good health.

This chain uses TRBV4-1 with TRBJ1-2; no clear D. The ends were cut back, 6 bases at V and 9 bases at J, with 17 bases in the middle. CDR1 and CDR2 from the germline V gene are MGHRA and YSYEKL. This CDR3 region has 13 residues. The CDR3, as DNA: TGCGCCAGCAGGCAGACGGGCGGGAGGCGCTACACCTTC. Amino acid sequence: CASRQTGGRRYTF.

The chain carries TRBV30 and TRBJ1-5; D perhaps matches TRBD1 (6 bases). The CDR3 contains 15 residues. CDR1 GTSNPN and CDR2 SVGIG come from the germline V gene (reference sequence). V lost 2 bases to trimming and J lost 3 bases, with 14 bases between them. CDR3 sequence (DNA): TGTGCCTGGAGTCATCTGGACAGAGACAATCAGCCCCAGCATTTT. Translation: CAWSHLDRDNQPQHF.

This rearrangement joins TRBV28 to TRBJ1-1; perhaps TRBD1 as D (5 bases). The CDR3 consists of 14 residues. Germline CDR1 MDHEN, CDR2 SYDVKM. V was pared by 10 bases and J by 8 bases, with 23 bases between. The CDR3 here is CATAGGGSNPEAFF. CDR3 nucleotide sequence: TGTGCCACCGCCGGGGGAGGGAGTAACCCCGAAGCTTTCTTT.

This sequence joins TRBV28 and TRBJ1-3; D may be TRBD1 (5 bases). V was trimmed by 11 bases and J by 1 base, leaving 15 bases between them. The CDR3 runs 14 residues. Germline V gene sequence: CDR1 MDHEN, CDR2 SYDVKM. The CDR3 bases are TGTGCCCTTGGCCCCGGGGGTTCTGGAAACACCATATATTTT. Its translation: CALGPGGSGNTIYF.

The CDR3 DNA reads as TGTGCCAGCAGAAGACCGGGACGGATTAACACCGGGGAGCTGTTTTTT. Protein sequence: CASRRPGRINTGELFF. The chain employs TRBV11-2 and TRBJ2-2; D possibly matches TRBD1 or TRBD2 (5 bases each). Trimming removed 6 bases from V and 2 bases from J, with 16 bases in between. The V gene's germline CDR1 is SGHAT and CDR2 FQNNGV. The CDR3 is 16 amino acids.

V gene TRBV9 combines with J gene TRBJ2-1; tentatively, D is TRBD2 (6 bases). This CDR3 region has 11 residues. Germline assignment: CDR1 SGDLS and CDR2 YYNGEE. The V gene lost 5 bases and the J gene lost 6 bases, with 6 bases spanning the gap. CDR3 sequence reads: CASRGGNEQFF. The CDR3 bases are TGTGCCAGCAGGGGGGGCAATGAGCAGTTCTTC.

This clone was observed a single time. V is TRBV4-1 and J is TRBJ1-2, with 7 bases that match TRBD1. The CDR3 covers 15 residues. Germline loops: CDR1 MGHRA, CDR2 YSYEKL. Losses at the gene ends were 3 bases for V and 4 bases for J; bases not matched to a gene: 8. CDR3 sequence (DNA): TGCGCCAGCAGCCAGACAGGGTCCCTCGTCTATGGCTACACCTTC. This gives the protein CASSQTGSLVYGYTF.

This rearrangement joins TRBV6-5 to TRBJ2-1; possibly TRBD1 for D (5 bases). Germline CDR1 and CDR2: MNHEY and SVGAGI. Trimming pared 0 bases from V and 4 bases from J, leaving 10 bases between. The CDR3 is 15 amino acids. In DNA form, the CDR3 reads TGTGCCAGCAGTTACTCTAGGCAGGGTTACAATGAGCAGTTCTTC. Amino acid sequence: CASSYSRQGYNEQFF.

The chain couples TRBV18 to TRBJ2-7, with 7 bases aligning to TRBD1. Per germline, CDR1 KGHSH and CDR2 LQKENI. The CDR3 is 15 amino acids. The ends lost 5 bases at V and 7 bases at J; junction bases unmatched: 14. For the CDR3, the DNA is TGTGCCAGCTCATCTACGGGACAGTCCTACAGTGAGCAGTACTTC. This gives the protein CASSSTGQSYSEQYF.

To note about this clone: Here the CDR3 omits its conserved ending phenylalanine or tryptophan, so a read error is the likely source. It is unclear where the CDR3 begins or ends on the DNA, so no DNA is shown, and the CDR3 is as TCRdb lists it. This chain connects TRBV2 to TRBJ1-4; no check of the table's D call, TRBD1, against the DNA was made. CDR1 is SNHLY, CDR2 FYNNEI, per germline. The CDR3 has 14 residues if both end residues are counted. CDR3 sequence reads: CASRQFGGQENVYL.

The rearrangement uses TRBV29-1 and TRBJ2-7; D not resolved. Germline V gene data show CDR1 as SQVTM and CDR2 as ANQGSEA. V gave up 4 bases and J gave up 2 bases, with 12 bases separating them. The CDR3 has 13 amino acids. The CDR3 region is CSVANGRPYEQYF. DNA of the CDR3: TGCAGCGTTGCTAATGGCCGACCCTACGAGCAGTACTTC.

V is TRBV4-1 and J is TRBJ1-2, with no clear D. Per germline, CDR1 MGHRA and CDR2 YSYEKL. CDR3 length: 13 amino acids. Trimming left V 1 base short and J 4 bases short, with 7 bases between. CDR3 nucleotides: TGCGCCAGCAGCCAAGTAGGTGTCTATGGCTACACCTTC. The encoded protein is CASSQVGVYGYTF.

The chain uses TRBV27 and TRBJ2-7; 7 bases are shared with TRBD1. This CDR3 has 13 amino acids. The germline V gene has CDR1 MNHEY and CDR2 SMNVEV (reference sequence). Trimming took 7 bases from V and 1 from J; bases not matched to a gene: 4. This chain's CDR3 is CASMGQSSYEQYF. The CDR3 coding sequence is TGTGCCAGCATGGGACAGTCTTCCTACGAGCAGTACTTC.

This rearrangement joins TRBV7-2 to TRBJ2-2; D possibly uses TRBD1 or TRBD2 (6 bases each). Trimming removed 5 bases from V and 3 bases from J, with 10 bases in between. Germline V lookup: CDR1 SGHTA, CDR2 FQGNSA. The CDR3 contains 14 residues. CDR3 bases: TGTGCCAGCAGCGGAGGGACACACACCGGGGAGCTGTTTTTT. It encodes CASSGGTHTGELFF.

The chain recombines TRBV19 with TRBJ2-7; maybe TRBD2 (5 bases). The germline V and J ends were trimmed by 6 bases and 4 bases, with 13 bases remaining between them. Germline V gene sequence: CDR1 LNHDA, CDR2 SQIVND (reference sequence). This CDR3 is built from 13 residues. CDR3 in amino acids: CASSFGETYEQYF. The CDR3 nucleotides are TGTGCCAGTAGCTTCGGGGAGACTTACGAGCAGTACTTC.

The rearrangement uses TRBV7-3 and TRBJ1-2; 9 nucleotides agree with TRBD1. The CDR3 has 14 amino acids. The germline V gene encodes CDR1 SGHTA and CDR2 FQGTGA. The J segment lost 8 bases and the V segment lost 5 bases, leaving 9 bases of the junction unmatched. The CDR3 here is CASSPLGQGYGYTF. DNA for the CDR3: TGTGCCAGCAGCCCCCTGGGACAGGGTTACGGCTACACCTTC. Full variable domain (missing parts from reference TRBV7-3 and TRBJ1-2): GAGVSQTPSNKVTEKGKYVELRCDPISGHTALYWYRQSLGQGPEFLIYFQGTGAADDSGLPNDRFFAVRPEGSVSTLKIQRTERGDSAVYLCASSPLGQGYGYTFGSGTRLTVV.

The V and J genes are TRBV5-1 and TRBJ1-2; 7 bases match TRBD1. The germline gives CDR1 SGHRS, CDR2 YFSETQ. Trimming cost V 3 bases and J 3 bases; bases outside gene matches: 8. The CDR3 is made up of 15 amino acids. The CDR3 sequence is CASSSLQGIDYGYTF. In DNA, the CDR3 is TGCGCCAGCAGCTCTTTACAGGGGATAGACTATGGCTACACCTTC. Variable domain in full (rest from reference TRBV5-1 and TRBJ1-2): KAGVTQTPRYLIKTRGQQVTLSCSPISGHRSVSWYQQTPGQGLQFLFEYFSETQRNKGNFPGRFSGRQFSNSRSEMNVSTLELGDSALYLCASSSLQGIDYGYTFGSGTRLTVV.

As concerns this clone: Other DNA sequences in the sample encode the same CDR3. The chain carries TRBV5-1 and TRBJ2-7; D is uncertain. The germline V gene encodes CDR1 SGHRS and CDR2 YFSETQ. Trimming left V 2 bases short and J 0 bases short, with 6 bases between. The CDR3 extends over 13 amino acids. CDR3 DNA sequence: TGCGCCAGCAGCTTAGTAGGCTCCTACGAGCAGTACTTC. Encoded protein: CASSLVGSYEQYF.

This clone was counted between two and nine times. The chain uses TRBV3-1 (or the pseudogene TRBV3-2) and TRBJ2-7; weak D call: TRBD1 (6 bases). The CDR3 is 14 residues long. Trimming removed 1 base from V and 5 bases from J, with 12 bases in between. Germline V gives CDR1 LGHDT, CDR2 YNNKEL (reference sequence). The DNA of the CDR3 is TGTGCCAGCAGCCAAGGTTACAGGGCCCACGAGCAGTACTTC. Amino acid sequence: CASSQGYRAHEQYF.

This rearrangement joins TRBV15 to TRBJ2-1; 7 nucleotides line up with TRBD2. With V trimmed by 1 base and J by 6 bases, 12 bases remained unmatched. The CDR3 length is 17 residues. Per germline, CDR1 LNHNV and CDR2 YYDKDF (reference sequence). The CDR3 spells CATSRARPGGAGNEQFF. The CDR3 DNA follows: TGTGCCACCAGCAGAGCCCGACCGGGGGGAGCTGGCAATGAGCAGTTCTTC.

The rearrangement uses TRBV15 and TRBJ2-1; 8 positions match TRBD2. Germline CDR1 LNHNV, CDR2 YYDKDF (reference sequence). CDR3 length: 15 residues. With 4 bases clipped from V and 7 bases from J, the junction kept 9 bases outside the gene matches. The DNA of the CDR3 is TGTGCCACCAGCATGAAGCGGGAGTTTGGGAATGAGCAGTTCTTC. Its protein is CATSMKREFGNEQFF.

The V call is TRBV12-3 or TRBV12-4, the J call TRBJ1-2, with D hard to call. V lost 5 bases and J lost 8, with 15 bases in between. The CDR3 extends over 13 amino acids. The chain's CDR3 is CASSPIWVDGYTF. Here the CDR3 DNA reads TGTGCCAGCAGTCCCATTTGGGTTGACGGCTACACCTTC.